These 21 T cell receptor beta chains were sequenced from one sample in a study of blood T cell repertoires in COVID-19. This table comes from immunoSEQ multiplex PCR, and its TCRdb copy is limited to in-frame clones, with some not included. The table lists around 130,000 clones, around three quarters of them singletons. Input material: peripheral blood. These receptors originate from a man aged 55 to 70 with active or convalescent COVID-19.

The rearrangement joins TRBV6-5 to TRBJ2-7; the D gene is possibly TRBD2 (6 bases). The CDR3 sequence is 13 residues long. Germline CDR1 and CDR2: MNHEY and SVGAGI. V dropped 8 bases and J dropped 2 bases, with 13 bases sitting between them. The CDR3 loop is CASATGRTYEQYF. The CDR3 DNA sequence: TGTGCCAGCGCGACCGGGAGAACCTACGAGCAGTACTTC.

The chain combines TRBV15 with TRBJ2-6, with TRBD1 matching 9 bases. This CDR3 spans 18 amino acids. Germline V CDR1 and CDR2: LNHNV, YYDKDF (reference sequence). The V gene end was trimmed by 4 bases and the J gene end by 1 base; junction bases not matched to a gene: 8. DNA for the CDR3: TGTGCCACCAGCACCCCCCGGGACAGGGCTTCTGGGGCCAACGTCCTGACTTTC. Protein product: CATSTPRDRASGANVLTF.

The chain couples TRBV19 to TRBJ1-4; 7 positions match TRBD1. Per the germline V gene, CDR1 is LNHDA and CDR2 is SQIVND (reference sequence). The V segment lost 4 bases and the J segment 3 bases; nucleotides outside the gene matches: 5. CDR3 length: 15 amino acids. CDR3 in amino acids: CASSRDRPSNEKLFF. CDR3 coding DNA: TGTGCCAGTAGTAGGGACAGACCCTCTAATGAAAAACTGTTTTTT.

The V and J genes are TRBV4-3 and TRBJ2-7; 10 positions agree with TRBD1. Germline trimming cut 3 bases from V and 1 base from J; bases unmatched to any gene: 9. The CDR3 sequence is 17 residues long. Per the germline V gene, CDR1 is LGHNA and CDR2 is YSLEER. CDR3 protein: CASSQWARTGGSYEQYF. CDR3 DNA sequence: TGCGCCAGCAGCCAGTGGGCTCGGACAGGGGGGTCCTACGAGCAGTACTTC.

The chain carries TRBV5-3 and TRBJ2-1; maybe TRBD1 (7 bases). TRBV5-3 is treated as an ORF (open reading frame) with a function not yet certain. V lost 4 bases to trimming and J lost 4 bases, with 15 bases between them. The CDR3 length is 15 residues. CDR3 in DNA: TGTGCCAGAAGCGGGCCCGCAGGGGGGTACAATGAGCAGTTCTTC. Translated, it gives CARSGPAGGYNEQFF.

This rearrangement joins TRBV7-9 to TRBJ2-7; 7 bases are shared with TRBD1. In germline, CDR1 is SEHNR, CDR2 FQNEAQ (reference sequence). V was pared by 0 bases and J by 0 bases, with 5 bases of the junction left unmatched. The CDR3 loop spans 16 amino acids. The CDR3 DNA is TGTGCCAGCAGCTTAGCACAGGGGTATGCCTCCTACGAGCAGTACTTC. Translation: CASSLAQGYASYEQYF.

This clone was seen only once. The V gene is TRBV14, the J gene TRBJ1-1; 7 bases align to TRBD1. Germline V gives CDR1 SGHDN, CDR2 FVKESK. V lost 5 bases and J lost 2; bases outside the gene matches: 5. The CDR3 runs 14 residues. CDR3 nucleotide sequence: TGTGCCAGCAGCTGGACAGGAGTTAACACTGAAGCTTTCTTT. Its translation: CASSWTGVNTEAFF.

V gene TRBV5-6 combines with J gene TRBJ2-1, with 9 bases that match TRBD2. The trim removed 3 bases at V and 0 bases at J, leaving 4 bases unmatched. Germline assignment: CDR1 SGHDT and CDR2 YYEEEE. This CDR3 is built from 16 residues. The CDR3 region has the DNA TGTGCCAGCAGCTCGAGTAGCGGGAGCTCCTACAATGAGCAGTTCTTC. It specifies CASSSSSGSSYNEQFF.

CDR3 loop: CASSDTSGTGWANEQFF. CDR3 bases: TGTGCCAGCAGCGATACTTCCGGGACAGGGTGGGCAAATGAGCAGTTCTTC. The chain joins TRBV9 to TRBJ2-1; 9 positions agree with TRBD1. J was trimmed by 7 bases and V by 3 bases; bases with no gene match: 14. The CDR3 covers 17 residues. Germline values: CDR1 SGDLS, CDR2 YYNGEE.

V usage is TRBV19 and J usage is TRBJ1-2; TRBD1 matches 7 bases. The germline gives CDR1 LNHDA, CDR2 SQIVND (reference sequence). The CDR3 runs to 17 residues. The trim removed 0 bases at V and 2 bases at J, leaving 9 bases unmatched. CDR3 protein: CASSIDARLTGNYGYTF. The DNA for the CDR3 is TGTGCCAGTAGTATAGACGCCCGATTGACAGGGAACTATGGCTACACCTTC.

The CDR3 DNA follows: TGCGCCAGCAGCTTAAGGGGGCAAGGAAACACCATATATTTT. Translation: CASSLRGQGNTIYF. The chain combines TRBV5-1 with TRBJ1-3, with 7 bases aligning to TRBD1. V trimming: 2 bases; J trimming: 4 bases; junction bases outside the gene matches: 3. The CDR3 has 14 amino acids. Germline V lookup: CDR1 SGHRS, CDR2 YFSETQ. Variable domain in full (rest from reference TRBV5-1 and TRBJ1-3): KAGVTQTPRYLIKTRGQQVTLSCSPISGHRSVSWYQQTPGQGLQFLFEYFSETQRNKGNFPGRFSGRQFSNSRSEMNVSTLELGDSALYLCASSLRGQGNTIYFGEGSWLTVV.

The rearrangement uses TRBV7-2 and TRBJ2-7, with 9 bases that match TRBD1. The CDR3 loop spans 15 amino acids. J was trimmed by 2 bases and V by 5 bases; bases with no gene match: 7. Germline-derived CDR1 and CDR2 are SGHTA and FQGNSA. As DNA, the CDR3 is TGTGCCAGCAGCGTCGACAGGGGGGCACCCTACGAGCAGTACTTC. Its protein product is CASSVDRGAPYEQYF.

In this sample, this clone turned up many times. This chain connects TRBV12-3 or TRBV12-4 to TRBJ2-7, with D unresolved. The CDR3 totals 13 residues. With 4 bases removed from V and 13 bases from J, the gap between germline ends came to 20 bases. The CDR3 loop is CASSSPSRLYRYF. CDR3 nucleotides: TGTGCCAGCAGTTCCCCCAGCAGGCTTTATAGATACTTC.

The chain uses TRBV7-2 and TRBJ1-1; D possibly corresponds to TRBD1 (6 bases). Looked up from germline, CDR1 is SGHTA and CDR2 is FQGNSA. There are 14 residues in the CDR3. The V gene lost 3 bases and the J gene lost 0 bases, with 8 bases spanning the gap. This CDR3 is CASSLGALNTEAFF. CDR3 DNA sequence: TGTGCCAGCAGCTTGGGGGCCTTGAACACTGAAGCTTTCTTT.

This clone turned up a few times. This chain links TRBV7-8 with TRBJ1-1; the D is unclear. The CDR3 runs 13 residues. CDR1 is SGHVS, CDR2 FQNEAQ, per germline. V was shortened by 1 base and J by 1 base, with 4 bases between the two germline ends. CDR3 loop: CASSLGRNTEAFF. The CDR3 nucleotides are TGTGCCAGCAGCTTAGGGAGGAACACTGAAGCTTTCTTT. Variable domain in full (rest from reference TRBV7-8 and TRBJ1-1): GAGVSQSPRYKVAKRGQDVALRCDPISGHVSLFWYQQALGQGPEFLTYFQNEAQLDKSGLPSDRFFAERPEGSVSTLKIQRTQQEDSAVYLCASSLGRNTEAFFGQGTRLTVV.

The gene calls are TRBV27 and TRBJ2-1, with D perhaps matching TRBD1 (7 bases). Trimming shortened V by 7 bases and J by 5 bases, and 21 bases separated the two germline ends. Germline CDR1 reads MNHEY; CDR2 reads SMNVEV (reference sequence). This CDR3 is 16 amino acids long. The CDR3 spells CASTSRRRDRHNEQFF. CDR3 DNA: TGTGCCAGCACCTCCCGAAGGAGGGACAGACACAATGAGCAGTTCTTC.

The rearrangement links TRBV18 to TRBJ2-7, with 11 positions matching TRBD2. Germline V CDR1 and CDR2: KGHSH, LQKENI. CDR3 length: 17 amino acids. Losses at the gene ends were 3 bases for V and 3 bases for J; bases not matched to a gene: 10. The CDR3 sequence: CASSPPGQLAGVYEQYF. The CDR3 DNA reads TGTGCCAGCTCACCCCCCGGTCAACTAGCGGGAGTCTACGAGCAGTACTTC.

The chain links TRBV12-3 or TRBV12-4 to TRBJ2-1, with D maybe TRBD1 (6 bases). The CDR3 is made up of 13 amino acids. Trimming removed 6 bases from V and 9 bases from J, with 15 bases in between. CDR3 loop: CASSPTGLGEQFF. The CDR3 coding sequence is TGTGCCAGCAGCCCAACAGGGTTGGGTGAGCAGTTCTTC.

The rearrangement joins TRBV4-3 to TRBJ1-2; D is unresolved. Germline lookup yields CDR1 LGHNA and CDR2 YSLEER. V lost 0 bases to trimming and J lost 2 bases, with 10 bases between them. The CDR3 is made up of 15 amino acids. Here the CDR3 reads CASSQDFARNYGYTF. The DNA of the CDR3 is TGCGCCAGCAGCCAAGATTTCGCGAGGAACTATGGCTACACCTTC.

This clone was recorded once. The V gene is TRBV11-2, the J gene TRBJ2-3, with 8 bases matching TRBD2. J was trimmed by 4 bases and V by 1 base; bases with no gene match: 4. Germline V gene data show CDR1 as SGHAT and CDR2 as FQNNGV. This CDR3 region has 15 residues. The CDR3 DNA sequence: TGTGCCAGCAGCTTAGGAAGAGCGGGAGCAGATACGCAGTATTTT. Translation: CASSLGRAGADTQYF.

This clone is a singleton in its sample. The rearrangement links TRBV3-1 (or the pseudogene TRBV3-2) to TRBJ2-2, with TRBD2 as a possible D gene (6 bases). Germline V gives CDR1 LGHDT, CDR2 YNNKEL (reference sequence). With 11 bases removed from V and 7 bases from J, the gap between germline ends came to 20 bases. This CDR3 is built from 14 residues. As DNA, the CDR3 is TGTGCCCAGCAGAGGGGAGGAATAGGCGGGGAGCTGTTTTTT. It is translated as CAQQRGGIGGELFF.